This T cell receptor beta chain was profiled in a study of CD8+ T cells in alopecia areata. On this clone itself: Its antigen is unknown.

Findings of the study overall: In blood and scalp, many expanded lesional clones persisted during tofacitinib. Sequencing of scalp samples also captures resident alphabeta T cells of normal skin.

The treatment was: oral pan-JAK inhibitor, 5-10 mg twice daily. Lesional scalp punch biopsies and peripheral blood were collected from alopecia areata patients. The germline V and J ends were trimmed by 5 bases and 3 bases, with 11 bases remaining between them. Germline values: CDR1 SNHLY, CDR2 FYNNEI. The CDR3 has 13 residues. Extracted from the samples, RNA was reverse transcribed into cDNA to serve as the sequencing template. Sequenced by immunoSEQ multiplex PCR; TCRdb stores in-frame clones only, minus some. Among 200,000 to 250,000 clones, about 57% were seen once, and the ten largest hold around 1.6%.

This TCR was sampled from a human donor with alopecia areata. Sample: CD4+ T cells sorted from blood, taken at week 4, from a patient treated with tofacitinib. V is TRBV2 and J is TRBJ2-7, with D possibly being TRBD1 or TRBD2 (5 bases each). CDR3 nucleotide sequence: TGTGCCAGCAGTCGGGACGGAGGCTACGAGCAGTACTTC. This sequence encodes CASSRDGGYEQYF.